Presented here are 31 T cell receptor beta chains from one specimen sequenced in a study of beta chain features in type 1 diabetes. Study findings and constraints: For Type 1 diabetes patients, all four CD4+ subsets carried TCRB CDR3s that were moderately but significantly shorter.

Isolated RNA was reverse transcribed in full, so expressed TCRB transcripts were sequenced. TCRdb's copy holds only in-frame clones and misses some; the assay was immunoSEQ multiplex PCR. In the table there are 250,000 or so clones, roughly 22% of which are singletons. No antigen has been assigned to these receptors. The specimen sequenced was naive CD4+ T cells from blood. The source is a woman aged 40 to 50 with type 1 diabetes.

The chain is built from TRBV4-1 and TRBJ2-7; 7 bases fit TRBD1. This CDR3 is built from 15 residues. The junction had 6 bases not matched to a gene; V was cut back by 4 bases and J by 0 bases. Germline loops: CDR1 MGHRA, CDR2 YSYEKL. Here the CDR3 reads CASSRGQDLSYEQYF. Written as DNA, the CDR3 is TGCGCCAGCAGCCGTGGACAGGATCTCTCCTACGAGCAGTACTTC.

The chain is built from TRBV5-1 and TRBJ1-5; 7 nucleotides line up with TRBD1. Germline CDR1 is SGHRS and CDR2 is YFSETQ. J was trimmed by 3 bases and V by 5 bases; bases with no gene match: 8. This CDR3 region has 15 residues. Here the CDR3 reads CASRSTGADNQPQHF. As DNA, the CDR3 is TGCGCCAGCAGGTCAACAGGGGCGGACAATCAGCCCCAGCATTTT.

This clone came up a few times. The V call is TRBV20-1, the J call TRBJ2-7; D is unclear. V was pared by 0 bases and J by 4 bases, with 4 bases between. CDR3 length: 11 amino acids. Germline V CDR1 and CDR2: DFQATT, SNEGSKA (reference sequence). CDR3 region: CSARDPYEQYF. CDR3 in DNA: TGCAGTGCTAGAGACCCGTACGAGCAGTACTTC.

The V and J genes are TRBV9 and TRBJ2-1; TRBD2 agrees at 8 bases. This CDR3 region has 16 residues. V shed 0 bases, J shed 7 bases, and the junction held 9 bases outside the gene matches. From germline, CDR1 is SGDLS and CDR2 YYNGEE. The CDR3 coding sequence is TGTGCCAGCAGCGTAGCGAGCGGGAGCGTGGTGAATGAGCAGTTCTTC. Translation: CASSVASGSVVNEQFF.

The chain recombines TRBV7-9 with TRBJ2-5, with unresolved D. Trimming removed 3 bases at V and 4 bases at J, with 12 bases between. The CDR3 consists of 14 residues. CDR1 is SEHNR, CDR2 FQNEAQ, per germline (reference sequence). DNA for the CDR3: TGTGCCAGCAGCTTCTCCGTCGGTGGAGAGACCCAGTACTTC. Amino acid sequence: CASSFSVGGETQYF.

In this sample, this clone turned up a few times. The J gene is TRBJ2-3, the V gene TRBV30; D gene ambiguous. Germline-derived CDR1 and CDR2 are GTSNPN and SVGIG (reference sequence). Trimming took 5 bases from V and 2 from J, leaving 8 bases between them. The CDR3 extends over 12 amino acids. CDR3 residues: CAWGFTTDTQYF. In DNA, the CDR3 is TGTGCCTGGGGCTTTACCACAGATACGCAGTATTTT.

The genes are TRBV5-1 and TRBJ1-2, with no clear D. V lost 0 bases and J lost 1, with 7 bases in between. The CDR3 covers 14 residues. The germline V gene has CDR1 SGHRS and CDR2 YFSETQ. CDR3 in DNA: TGCGCCAGCAGCTTGGACAGCCTTAACTATGGCTACACCTTC. This codes for CASSLDSLNYGYTF.

The chain uses TRBV6-5 and TRBJ2-5; 11 nucleotides match TRBD2. Trimming at V came to 5 bases and at J to 5 bases, leaving 1 base not matched to a gene. The CDR3 extends over 13 amino acids. CDR1 is MNHEY and CDR2 is SVGAGI in the germline V gene. The CDR3 is CASSVAGGETQYF. DNA of the CDR3: TGTGCCAGCAGTGTAGCGGGGGGGGAGACCCAGTACTTC.

The rearrangement links TRBV19 to TRBJ2-1; a possible D gene is TRBD1 (6 bases). The V end was cut by 6 bases, the J end by 2 bases, with 8 bases between. The CDR3 runs to 13 residues. Germline V CDR1 and CDR2: LNHDA, SQIVND (reference sequence). The DNA of the CDR3 is TGTGCCAGTAGGGACAGTCCCTACAATGAGCAGTTCTTC. Its protein product is CASRDSPYNEQFF. The entire variable domain, with the rest obtained from reference TRBV19 and TRBJ2-1, is as follows: DGGITQSPKYLFRKEGQNVTLSCEQNLNHDAMYWYRQDPGQGLRLIYYSQIVNDFQKGDIAEGYSVSREKKESFPLTVTSAQKNPTAFYLCASRDSPYNEQFFGPGTRLTVL.

The sample holds a few counts of this clone. The chain is built from TRBV5-1 and TRBJ2-3; a weak D match, TRBD2 (6 bases). CDR1 is SGHRS, CDR2 YFSETQ, per germline. V was clipped by 1 base and J by 0 bases, with 15 bases between them. This CDR3 comprises 17 residues. CDR3 DNA: TGCGCCAGCAGCTTGCTCCCGCGGGGCGATAGCACAGATACGCAGTATTTT. Translation: CASSLLPRGDSTDTQYF.

The V and J genes are TRBV19 and TRBJ1-1; D is unresolved. V shed 7 bases and J shed 0 bases, with 9 bases lying between them. Germline V gene sequence: CDR1 LNHDA, CDR2 SQIVND (reference sequence). There are 13 residues in the CDR3. The CDR3 loop is CASIGFLNTEAFF. CDR3 coding DNA: TGTGCCAGTATCGGGTTTTTGAACACTGAAGCTTTCTTT.

This clone was detected a few times. The chain links TRBV14 to TRBJ1-1; D remains ambiguous. The CDR3 has 16 residues. V dropped 5 bases and J dropped 5 bases, with 21 bases sitting between them. CDR1 is SGHDN, CDR2 FVKESK, per germline. The CDR3 DNA follows: TGTGCCAGCAGCTCGTCATGGGAGGGAAGGACGACTGAAGCTTTCTTT. Translating it yields CASSSSWEGRTTEAFF.

CDR3 in DNA: TGTGCCACCAGCAGAGAAGACGGCGGCTACGAGCAGTACTTC. It specifies CATSREDGGYEQYF. The chain links TRBV15 to TRBJ2-7; D unresolved. The CDR3 covers 14 residues. The V end was cut by 0 bases, the J end by 3 bases, with 9 bases between. Germline CDR1 is LNHNV and CDR2 is YYDKDF (reference sequence). The full variable domain, rest sourced from reference TRBV15 and TRBJ2-7, is DAMVIQNPRYQVTQFGKPVTLSCSQTLNHNVMYWYQQKSSQAPKLLFHYYDKDFNNEADTPDNFQSRRPNTSFCFLDIRSPGLGDTAMYLCATSREDGGYEQYFGPGTRLTVT.

The chain carries TRBV29-1 and TRBJ2-7; D might be TRBD1 (6 bases). The CDR3 length is 14 residues. The germline gives CDR1 SQVTM, CDR2 ANQGSEA. The V end was cut by 6 bases, the J end by 6 bases, with 21 bases between. The CDR3: CSVLRDTKVGEQYF. The DNA for the CDR3 is TGCAGCGTGCTCCGGGACACCAAGGTCGGCGAGCAGTACTTC.

The gene calls are TRBV15 and TRBJ1-3; no definite D call. The CDR3 runs 12 residues. Germline CDR1 is LNHNV and CDR2 is YYDKDF (reference sequence). V was pared by 1 base and J by 4 bases, with 2 bases between. CDR3 sequence reads: CATSRVGNTIYF. The CDR3 DNA reads as TGTGCCACCAGCAGAGTAGGAAACACCATATATTTT.

Only a few counts were recorded for this clone. The V gene is TRBV4-2, the J gene TRBJ2-1; 9 bases fit TRBD1. The germline CDR1 and CDR2 sequences are LGHNA and YNFKEQ. The CDR3 is 17 amino acids. The junction had 11 bases not matched to a gene; V was cut back by 4 bases and J by 4 bases. CDR3 in amino acids: CASSPSTTGGGYNEQFF. CDR3 sequence (DNA): TGTGCCAGCAGCCCATCTACCACAGGGGGCGGGTACAATGAGCAGTTCTTC.

This clone occurred a few times. CDR3 protein: CASSLGQGRTEAFF. CDR3 in DNA: TGCGCCAGCAGCTTGGGCCAGGGAAGGACTGAAGCTTTCTTT. V is TRBV5-1 and J is TRBJ1-1; possible D gene TRBD1, 5 bases. The length of the CDR3 is 14 residues. Trimming removed 0 bases at V and 5 bases at J, with 11 bases between. Germline V gene sequence: CDR1 SGHRS, CDR2 YFSETQ.

The sample holds one count of this clone. The V gene is TRBV10-3, the J gene TRBJ2-3; 11 bases match TRBD2. This CDR3 comprises 16 residues. V lost 3 bases and J lost 2; bases outside the gene matches: 4. CDR1 is ENHRY, CDR2 SYGVKD, per germline. CDR3 nucleotide sequence: TGTGCCATCAGTGACCGACTAGCGGGGCTCACAGATACGCAGTATTTT. Translation gives CAISDRLAGLTDTQYF.

This clone occurred a few times. V gene TRBV7-2 combines with J gene TRBJ2-3; no clear D. V was shortened by 4 bases and J by 0 bases, with 8 bases between the two germline ends. The CDR3 covers 14 residues. The germline gives CDR1 SGHTA, CDR2 FQGNSA. As DNA, the CDR3 is TGTGCCAGCAGCTCCCGGGTGAGCACAGATACGCAGTATTTT. Encoded protein: CASSSRVSTDTQYF.

The table lists this clone with a few counts. This chain joins TRBV29-1 and TRBJ1-2; TRBD1 is a possible D gene (5 bases). CDR3 length equals 15 residues. The germline V gene encodes CDR1 SQVTM and CDR2 ANQGSEA. V dropped 6 bases and J dropped 4 bases, with 21 bases sitting between them. The CDR3 DNA reads as TGCAGCGTCCGAAAAATGGGGGAGGCGCGCTATGGCTACACCTTC. Its protein is CSVRKMGEARYGYTF.

This clone was recorded a few times. V usage is TRBV29-1 and J usage is TRBJ2-3, with 14 positions matching TRBD2. Per the germline V gene, CDR1 is SQVTM and CDR2 is ANQGSEA. V was clipped by 6 bases and J by 6 bases; unmatched bases: 2. This CDR3 has 13 residues. This CDR3 reads CSVGLAGVDTQYF. Here the CDR3 DNA reads TGCAGCGTGGGACTAGCGGGAGTTGATACGCAGTATTTT.

The chain is built from TRBV28 and TRBJ2-7, with TRBD2 matching 8 bases. The CDR3 is 14 amino acids. Germline CDR1 is MDHEN and CDR2 is SYDVKM. V lost 5 bases to trimming and J lost 0 bases; unmatched junction nucleotides: 3. CDR3 bases: TGTGCCAGCAGTCTAGCGGGTCTCTCCTACGAGCAGTACTTC. Its protein is CASSLAGLSYEQYF.

The rearrangement joins TRBV29-1 to TRBJ1-5; D not resolved. Trimming left V 2 bases short and J 6 bases short, with 11 bases between. The CDR3 covers 13 residues. CDR1 SQVTM and CDR2 ANQGSEA come from the germline V gene. CDR3 sequence (DNA): TGCAGCGTTGAAAGTGGTGTCGGTCAGCCCCAGCATTTT. Protein product: CSVESGVGQPQHF.

V is TRBV7-9 and J is TRBJ2-1; maybe TRBD1 (6 bases). The germline gives CDR1 SEHNR, CDR2 FQNEAQ (reference sequence). V was pared by 2 bases and J by 8 bases, with 10 bases between. The CDR3 covers 13 residues. CDR3 sequence: CASSLSGVHEQFF. The CDR3 nucleotides read TGTGCCAGCAGCTTATCAGGGGTTCATGAGCAGTTCTTC.

The chain has TRBV28 and TRBJ2-7; the D is unclear. CDR3 size: 12 residues. The V end lost 6 bases, the J end lost 1 base, and 7 bases lay between the germline ends. Germline CDR1 MDHEN, CDR2 SYDVKM. The CDR3 DNA is TGTGCCAGCAGCTCGGAGTCCTACGAGCAGTACTTC. Translated, it gives CASSSESYEQYF.

This clone was counted between two and nine times. The rearrangement links TRBV7-9 to TRBJ2-1; 7 nucleotides align to TRBD2. V trimming: 3 bases; J trimming: 8 bases; junction bases outside the gene matches: 16. The germline gives CDR1 SEHNR, CDR2 FQNEAQ (reference sequence). CDR3 length equals 17 residues. DNA of the CDR3: TGTGCCAGCAGCTTGGGAAGCGGGAATCGGGCCGCCGATGAGCAGTTCTTC. The encoded protein is CASSLGSGNRAADEQFF.

This clone was counted a few times. The V and J genes are TRBV11-2 and TRBJ2-7; 11 bases map to TRBD1. V was pared by 11 bases and J by 4 bases, with 7 bases of the junction left unmatched. This CDR3 contains 13 residues. In germline, CDR1 is SGHAT, CDR2 FQNNGV. The CDR3 DNA is TGTGCCGGATCCCGGGACAGGGGGTACGAGCAGTACTTC. It translates to CAGSRDRGYEQYF.

This clone has more than one count but fewer than ten. J is TRBJ2-1 and V is TRBV7-2, with D unresolved. With 3 bases removed from V and 0 bases from J, the gap between germline ends came to 9 bases. The CDR3 consists of 15 residues. Germline assignment: CDR1 SGHTA and CDR2 FQGNSA. This CDR3 is CASSLTRSSYNEQFF. CDR3 sequence (DNA): TGTGCCAGCAGCTTGACGAGGAGCTCCTACAATGAGCAGTTCTTC.

This clone has a handful of counts. The genes are TRBV19 and TRBJ1-5; 7 bases line up with TRBD1. The V gene's germline CDR1 is LNHDA and CDR2 SQIVND (reference sequence). With 5 bases clipped from V and 6 bases from J, the junction kept 7 bases outside the gene matches. The CDR3 length is 14 residues. CDR3 region: CASSPTGTAQPQHF. The DNA of the CDR3 is TGTGCCAGTAGTCCGACAGGGACGGCTCAGCCCCAGCATTTT.

This clone was seen more than once but under ten times. The gene calls are TRBV6-5 and TRBJ1-5, with 10 bases that match TRBD1. V shed 6 bases, J shed 4 bases, and the junction held 6 bases outside the gene matches. This CDR3 has 15 amino acids. In germline, CDR1 is MNHEY, CDR2 SVGAGI. CDR3 nucleotides: TGTGCCAGCAGGGGACGGACAGGGGGGAATCAGCCCCAGCATTTT. Residues: CASRGRTGGNQPQHF.

The chain's CDR3 is CASSELPDRGDQPQHF. For the CDR3, the DNA is TGTGCCAGCAGTGAATTGCCTGACAGGGGTGATCAGCCCCAGCATTTT. This chain uses TRBV2 with TRBJ1-5, with 8 bases fitting TRBD1. Looked up from germline, CDR1 is SNHLY and CDR2 is FYNNEI. V gave up 2 bases and J gave up 5 bases; unmatched junction bases: 8. The CDR3 sequence is 16 residues long. The variable domain in full, completed from reference TRBV2 and TRBJ1-5, reads EPEVTQTPSHQVTQMGQEVILRCVPISNHLYFYWYRQILGQKVEFLVSFYNNEISEKSEIFDDQFSVERPDGSNFTLKIRSTKLEDSAMYFCASSELPDRGDQPQHFGDGTRLSIL.